The 2 T cell receptor beta chains listed next were all sequenced from one sample in a study of T cells after yellow fever vaccination. A single record per CDR3 protein comes from TCRdb applying MiXCR to the 5' RACE reads. The data hold approximately 85,000 distinct CDR3 sequences, with about an eighth observed a single time. Sample: CD8+ T cells not binding an NS4B(214-222) dextramer, sorted from PBMCs, taken roughly 20 days after the first yellow fever vaccination. These receptors originate from a man between 18 and 35 years old who received the YFV17D yellow fever vaccine.

In this sample, this clonotype turned up a few times. The chain carries TRBV5-1 and TRBJ1-6; D possibly corresponds to TRBD1 (6 bases). The CDR3 totals 12 residues. V lost 5 bases and J lost 9, with 9 bases in between. Germline V gene lookup returns CDR1 SGHRS and CDR2 YFSETQ. The CDR3 nucleotides are TGCGCCAGCAGGACAGGAGGTTCACCCCTCCACTTT. Encoded protein: CASRTGGSPLHF.

This clonotype turned up a few times. The chain employs TRBV27 and TRBJ2-1, with 12 bases fitting TRBD2. CDR1 and CDR2 (germline): MNHEY, SMNVEV (reference sequence). V lost 7 bases to trimming and J lost 4 bases; unmatched junction nucleotides: 2. CDR3 length: 14 amino acids. The CDR3 nucleotides are TGTGCCAGCAAGCTAGCGGGGGGGTACAATGAGCAGTTCTTC. Encoded protein: CASKLAGGYNEQFF.